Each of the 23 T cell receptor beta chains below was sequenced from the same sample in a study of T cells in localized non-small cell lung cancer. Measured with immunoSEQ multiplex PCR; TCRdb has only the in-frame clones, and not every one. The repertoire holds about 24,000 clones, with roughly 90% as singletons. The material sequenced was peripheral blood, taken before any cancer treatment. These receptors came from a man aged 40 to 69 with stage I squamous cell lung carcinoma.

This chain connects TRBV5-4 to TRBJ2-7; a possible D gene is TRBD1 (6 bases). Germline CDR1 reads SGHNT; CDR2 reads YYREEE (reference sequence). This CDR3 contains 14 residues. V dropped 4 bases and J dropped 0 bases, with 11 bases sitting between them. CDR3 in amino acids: CASSTGLLSYEQYF. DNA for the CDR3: TGTGCCAGCAGCACAGGGCTCCTCTCCTACGAGCAGTACTTC.

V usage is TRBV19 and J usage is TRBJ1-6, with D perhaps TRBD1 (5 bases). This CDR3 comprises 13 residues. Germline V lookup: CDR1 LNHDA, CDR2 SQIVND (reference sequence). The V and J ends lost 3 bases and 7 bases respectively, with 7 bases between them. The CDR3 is CASSIAGNSPLHF. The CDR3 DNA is TGTGCCAGTAGTATTGCAGGGAATTCACCCCTCCACTTT.

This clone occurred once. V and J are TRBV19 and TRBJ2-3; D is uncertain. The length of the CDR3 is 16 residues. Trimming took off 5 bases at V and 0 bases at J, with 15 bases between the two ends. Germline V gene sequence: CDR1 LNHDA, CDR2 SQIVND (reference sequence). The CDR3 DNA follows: TGTGCCAGTAGTGTCGGGCGTACCCCTAGCACAGATACGCAGTATTTT. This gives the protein CASSVGRTPSTDTQYF.

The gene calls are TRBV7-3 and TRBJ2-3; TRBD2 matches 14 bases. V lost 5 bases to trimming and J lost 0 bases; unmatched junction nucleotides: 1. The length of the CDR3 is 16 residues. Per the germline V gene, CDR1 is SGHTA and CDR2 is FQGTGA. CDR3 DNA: TGTGCCAGCAGCAGGACTAGCGGGGGGAGCACAGATACGCAGTATTTT. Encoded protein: CASSRTSGGSTDTQYF.

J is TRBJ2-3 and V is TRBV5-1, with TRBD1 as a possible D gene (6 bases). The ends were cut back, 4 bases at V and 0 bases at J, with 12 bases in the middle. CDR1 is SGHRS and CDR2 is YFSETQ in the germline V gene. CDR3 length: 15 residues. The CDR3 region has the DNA TGCGCCAGCAGCCCAAACGACAGGAGCACAGATACGCAGTATTTT. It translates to CASSPNDRSTDTQYF. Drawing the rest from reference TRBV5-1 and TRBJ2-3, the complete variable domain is KAGVTQTPRYLIKTRGQQVTLSCSPISGHRSVSWYQQTPGQGLQFLFEYFSETQRNKGNFPGRFSGRQFSNSRSEMNVSTLELGDSALYLCASSPNDRSTDTQYFGPGTRLTVL.

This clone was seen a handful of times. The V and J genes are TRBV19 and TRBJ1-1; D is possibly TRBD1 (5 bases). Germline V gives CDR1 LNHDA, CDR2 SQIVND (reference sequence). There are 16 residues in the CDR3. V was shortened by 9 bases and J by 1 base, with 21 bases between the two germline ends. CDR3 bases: TGTGCCAGCAGATATGTGGGGGGGTCGACGAACACTGAAGCTTTCTTT. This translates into CASRYVGGSTNTEAFF.

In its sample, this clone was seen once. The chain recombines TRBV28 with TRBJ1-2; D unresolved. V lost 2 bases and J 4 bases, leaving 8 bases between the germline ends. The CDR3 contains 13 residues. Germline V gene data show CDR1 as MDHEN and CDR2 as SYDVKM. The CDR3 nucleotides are TGTGCCAGCAGTTTAGGGGTACGCTATGGCTACACCTTC. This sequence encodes CASSLGVRYGYTF.

CDR3 protein: CASSSRNGLTDTQYF. CDR3 bases: TGTGCCAGCAGCTCCCGAAATGGACTCACAGATACGCAGTATTTT. This rearrangement joins TRBV5-4 to TRBJ2-3; possible D gene TRBD2, 5 bases. V was clipped by 3 bases and J by 2 bases, with 13 bases between them. The CDR3 covers 15 residues. Germline V gene lookup returns CDR1 SGHNT and CDR2 YYREEE (reference sequence).

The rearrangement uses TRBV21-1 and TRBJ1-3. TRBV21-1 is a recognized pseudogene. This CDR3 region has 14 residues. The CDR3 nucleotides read TGTGCCGCCCCGGGTCTCGAGGCTGGAAACACCATATATTTT. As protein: CAAPGLEAGNTIYF.

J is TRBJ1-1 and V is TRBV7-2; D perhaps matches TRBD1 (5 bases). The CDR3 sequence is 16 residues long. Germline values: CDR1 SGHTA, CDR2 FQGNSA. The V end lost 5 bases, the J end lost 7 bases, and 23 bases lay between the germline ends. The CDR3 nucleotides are TGTGCCAGCAGCCCAACGCGACCTGGGGGAACTGTTGAAGCTTTCTTT. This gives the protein CASSPTRPGGTVEAFF.

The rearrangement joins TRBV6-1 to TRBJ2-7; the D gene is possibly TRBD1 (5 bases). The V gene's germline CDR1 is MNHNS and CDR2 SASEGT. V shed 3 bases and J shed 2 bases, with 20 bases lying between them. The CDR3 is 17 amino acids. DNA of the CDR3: TGTGCCAGCAGTGAGGGGCAAGGTGGCACACTGACCTACGAGCAGTACTTC. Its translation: CASSEGQGGTLTYEQYF.

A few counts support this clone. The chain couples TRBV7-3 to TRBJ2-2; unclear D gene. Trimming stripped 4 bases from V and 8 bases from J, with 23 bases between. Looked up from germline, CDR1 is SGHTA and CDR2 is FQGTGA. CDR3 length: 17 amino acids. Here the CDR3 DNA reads TGTGCCAGCAGCTCCACCGCCTTGGCTTTCTCAGGAGGGGAGCTGTTTTTT. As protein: CASSSTALAFSGGELFF.

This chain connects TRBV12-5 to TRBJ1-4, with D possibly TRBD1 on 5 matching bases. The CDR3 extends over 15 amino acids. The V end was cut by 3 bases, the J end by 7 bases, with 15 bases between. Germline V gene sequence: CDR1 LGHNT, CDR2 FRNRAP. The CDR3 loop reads CASGLGMGRGEKLFF. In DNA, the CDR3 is TGTGCTAGTGGTTTAGGTATGGGAAGGGGTGAAAAACTGTTTTTT. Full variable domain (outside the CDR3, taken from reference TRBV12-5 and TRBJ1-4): DARVTQTPRHKVTEMGQEVTMRCQPILGHNTVFWYRQTMMQGLELLAYFRNRAPLDDSGMPKDRFSAEMPDATLATLKIQPSEPRDSAVYFCASGLGMGRGEKLFFGSGTQLSVL.

CDR3 coding DNA: TGTGCCAGCAGCTTACCCCTAGCCAAAAACATTCAGTACTTC. Its translation is CASSLPLAKNIQYF. This chain joins TRBV6-6 and TRBJ2-4, with no clear D. V lost 6 bases and J lost 0, with 9 bases in between. This CDR3 has 14 residues. Germline V gene sequence: CDR1 MNHNY, CDR2 SVGAGI (reference sequence).

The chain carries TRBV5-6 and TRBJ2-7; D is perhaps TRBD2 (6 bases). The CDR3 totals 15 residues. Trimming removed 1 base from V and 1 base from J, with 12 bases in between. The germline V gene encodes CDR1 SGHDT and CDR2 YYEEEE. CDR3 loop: CASSLYGAGSYEQYF. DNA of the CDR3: TGTGCCAGCAGCTTGTATGGTGCGGGGTCCTACGAGCAGTACTTC.

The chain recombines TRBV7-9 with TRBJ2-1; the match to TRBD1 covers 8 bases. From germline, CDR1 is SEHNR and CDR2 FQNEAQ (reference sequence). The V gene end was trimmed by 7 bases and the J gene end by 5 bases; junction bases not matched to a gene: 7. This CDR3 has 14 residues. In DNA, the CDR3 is TGTGCCAGCACAAAGGACAGGGCAAACAATGAGCAGTTCTTC. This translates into CASTKDRANNEQFF.

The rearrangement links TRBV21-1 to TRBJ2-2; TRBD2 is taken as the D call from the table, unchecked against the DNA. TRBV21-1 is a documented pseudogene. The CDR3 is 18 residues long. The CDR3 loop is CASSADYSGGPQNGELFF. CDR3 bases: TGTGCCAGCAGCGCCGATTATAGCGGGGGGCCCCAGAACGGGGAGCTGTTTTTT.

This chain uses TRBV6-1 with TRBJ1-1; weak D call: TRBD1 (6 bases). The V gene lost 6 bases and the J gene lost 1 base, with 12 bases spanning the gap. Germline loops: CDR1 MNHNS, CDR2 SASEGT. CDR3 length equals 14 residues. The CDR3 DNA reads TGTGCCAGCAGCCAAGGGGGAACGAACACTGAAGCTTTCTTT. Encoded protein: CASSQGGTNTEAFF.

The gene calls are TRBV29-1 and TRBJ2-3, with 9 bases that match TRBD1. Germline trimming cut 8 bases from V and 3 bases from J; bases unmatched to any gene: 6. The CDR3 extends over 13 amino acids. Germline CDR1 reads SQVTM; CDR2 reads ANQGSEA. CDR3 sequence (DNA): TGCAGCATGCGGACAGGGGAGACAGATACGCAGTATTTT. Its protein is CSMRTGETDTQYF.

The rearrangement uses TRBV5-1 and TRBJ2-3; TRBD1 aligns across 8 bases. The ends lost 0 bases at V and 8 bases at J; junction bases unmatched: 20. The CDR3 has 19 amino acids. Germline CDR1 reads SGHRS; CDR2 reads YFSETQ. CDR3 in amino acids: CASSLGDMTGARGKGTQYF. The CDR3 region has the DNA TGCGCCAGCAGCTTGGGGGACATGACAGGGGCCCGAGGGAAAGGTACGCAGTATTTT.

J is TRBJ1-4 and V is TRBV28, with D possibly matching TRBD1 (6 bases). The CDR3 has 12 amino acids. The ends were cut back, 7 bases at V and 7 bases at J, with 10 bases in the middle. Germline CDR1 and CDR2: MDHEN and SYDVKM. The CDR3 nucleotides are TGTGCCAGCACAGGGGCGGGTGAAAAACTGTTTTTT. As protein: CASTGAGEKLFF.

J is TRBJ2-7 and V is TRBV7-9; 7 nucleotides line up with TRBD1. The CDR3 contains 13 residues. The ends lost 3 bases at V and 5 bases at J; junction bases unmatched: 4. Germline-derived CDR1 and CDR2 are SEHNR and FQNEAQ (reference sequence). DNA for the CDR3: TGTGCCAGCAGCTTTCTGACAGGGAACGAGCAGTACTTC. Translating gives CASSFLTGNEQYF.

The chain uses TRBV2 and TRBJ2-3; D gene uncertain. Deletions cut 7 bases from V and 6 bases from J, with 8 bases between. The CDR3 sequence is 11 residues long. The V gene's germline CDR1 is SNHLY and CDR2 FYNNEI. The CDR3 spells CASNRVDTQYF. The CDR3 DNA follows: TGTGCCAGCAACCGGGTCGATACGCAGTATTTT. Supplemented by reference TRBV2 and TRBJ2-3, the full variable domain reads EPEVTQTPSHQVTQMGQEVILRCVPISNHLYFYWYRQILGQKVEFLVSFYNNEISEKSEIFDDQFSVERPDGSNFTLKIRSTKLEDSAMYFCASNRVDTQYFGPGTRLTVL.